This paragraph covers one T cell receptor (beta chain) sequence. Its specificity is not known. The data belong to a study of identical twins. A single record per CDR3 protein comes from TCRdb applying MiXCR to the 5' RACE reads. Counted here are roughly 260,000 distinct CDR3 sequences, about an eighth occurring once; the ten biggest clones make up around 8.9%. V lost 8 bases and J 3 bases, leaving 16 bases between the germline ends. The CDR3 length is 14 residues. CDR1 is MNHNS, CDR2 SASEGT, per germline. General study findings and limits: Monozygotic twins shared more out-of-frame TCR alpha than recombination models predicted. Insertions ran lower in abundant cord blood beta clonotypes, though not in memory repertoires.

The TCR sequence derives from a woman aged 18-29 years in good health. Material: memory (CD45RO+) T cells sorted from blood. The rearrangement joins TRBV6-1 to TRBJ1-1; tentative D call: TRBD1 (5 bases). CDR3 protein: CASRRGSPYTEAFF. CDR3 bases: TGTGCCAGCCGAAGGGGATCGCCGTACACTGAAGCTTTCTTT.